These 3 T cell receptor beta chains came from one sample sequenced in a study of technical replicates of blood from a few donors. Generated by immunoSEQ multiplex PCR, the TCRdb table keeps only in-frame clones and is missing some. Among about 64,000 clones listed, 75% to 90% were seen once. Sequencing was performed on PBMCs. These receptor sequences come from a human donor in good health. Some clones in this sample may be carry-over from other donors' samples.

The chain links TRBV4-2 to TRBJ2-4; 16 bases are shared with TRBD2. This CDR3 comprises 17 residues. Germline V gene lookup returns CDR1 LGHNA and CDR2 YNFKEQ. V trimming: 1 base; J trimming: 6 bases; junction bases outside the gene matches: 3. The CDR3, as DNA: TGTGCCAGCAGCCAAGCGGGACTAGCGGGGGGGGGAAACATTCAGTACTTC. Translated, it gives CASSQAGLAGGGNIQYF.

The DNA of the CDR3 is TGTGCCATCTCCAGGACAGGGGACAATCAGCCCCAGCATTTT. Encoded protein: CAISRTGDNQPQHF. The chain uses TRBV10-3 and TRBJ1-5; 9 bases match TRBD1. Trimming at V came to 8 bases and at J to 3 bases, leaving 5 bases not matched to a gene. The V gene's germline CDR1 is ENHRY and CDR2 SYGVKD. CDR3 length equals 14 residues.

The sample holds a few counts of this clone. This sequence joins TRBV4-1 and TRBJ1-3; the D gene is possibly TRBD1 (5 bases). The CDR3 loop spans 15 amino acids. Trimming left V 4 bases short and J 2 bases short, with 12 bases between. Germline lookup yields CDR1 MGHRA and CDR2 YSYEKL. The CDR3 nucleotides are TGCGCCAGCAGCCCTGCCAGGGCAGCTGGAAACACCATATATTTT. The encoded protein is CASSPARAAGNTIYF.